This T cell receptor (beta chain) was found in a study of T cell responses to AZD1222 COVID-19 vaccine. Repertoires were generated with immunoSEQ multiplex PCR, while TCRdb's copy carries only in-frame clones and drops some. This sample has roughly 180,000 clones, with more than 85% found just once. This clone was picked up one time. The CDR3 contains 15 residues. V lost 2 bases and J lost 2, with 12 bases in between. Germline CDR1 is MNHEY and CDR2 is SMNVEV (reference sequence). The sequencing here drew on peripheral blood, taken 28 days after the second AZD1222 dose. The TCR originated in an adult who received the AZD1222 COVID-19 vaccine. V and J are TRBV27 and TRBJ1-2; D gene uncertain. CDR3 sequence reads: CASSLSRRTNYGYTF. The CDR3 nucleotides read TGTGCCAGCAGTTTAAGTCGGCGAACCAACTATGGCTACACCTTC.